These 16 T cell receptor beta chains were all obtained from the same sample, sequenced in a study of shared clonotypes between healthy human individuals. The data were produced by immunoSEQ multiplex PCR, yet TCRdb's version contains in-frame clones alone and is incomplete. This sample has around 510,000 clones; 95% to 97% occur once, and the top ten carry 0.05% to 0.07%. The sample taken for sequencing was naive CD4+ T cells sorted from blood. Subset given: CD45RA+ positively selected. Receptors were obtained from a woman aged 25 to 45 in good health.

This chain connects TRBV5-1 to TRBJ1-2; maybe TRBD1 (5 bases). CDR1 and CDR2 (germline): SGHRS, YFSETQ. V dropped 9 bases and J dropped 7 bases, with 28 bases sitting between them. This CDR3 region has 16 residues. CDR3: CATRLGDSGFGRGYTF. The CDR3 coding sequence is TGCGCCACCCGACTGGGGGACTCTGGGTTCGGTCGTGGCTACACCTTC. Using reference TRBV5-1 and TRBJ1-2 for the parts outside the CDR3, the full variable domain is KAGVTQTPRYLIKTRGQQVTLSCSPISGHRSVSWYQQTPGQGLQFLFEYFSETQRNKGNFPGRFSGRQFSNSRSEMNVSTLELGDSALYLCATRLGDSGFGRGYTFGSGTRLTVV.

The chain recombines TRBV9 with TRBJ2-1, with 7 positions matching TRBD2. J lost 9 bases, V lost 5 bases, and 20 bases had no gene match. Germline CDR1 reads SGDLS; CDR2 reads YYNGEE. This CDR3 contains 17 residues. The CDR3 coding sequence is TGTGCCAGCAGGCCGGCGAGTGGGCTCGCGGGAGTTGGTGAGCAGTTCTTC. Encoded protein: CASRPASGLAGVGEQFF.

DNA of the CDR3: TGTGCCAGCAGTTTCCAGGGGGCTCGAGGAAACACCATATATTTT. Its protein product is CASSFQGARGNTIYF. The genes are TRBV27 and TRBJ1-3; 8 nucleotides align to TRBD1. This CDR3 has 15 amino acids. Germline V gene data show CDR1 as MNHEY and CDR2 as SMNVEV (reference sequence). The V and J ends lost 3 bases and 4 bases, in that order; junction bases with no gene match: 5.

The gene calls are TRBV4-1 and TRBJ2-1; either TRBD1 or TRBD2 may fit D (6 bases each). Germline V gene data show CDR1 as MGHRA and CDR2 as YSYEKL. The V gene lost 6 bases and the J gene lost 8 bases, with 20 bases spanning the gap. The CDR3 length is 15 residues. This CDR3 reads CASRSRGAAGHEQFF. For the CDR3, the DNA is TGCGCCAGCAGGTCCAGGGGAGCAGCGGGCCATGAGCAGTTCTTC.

The chain recombines TRBV7-2 with TRBJ1-2; 8 bases agree with TRBD1. CDR1 and CDR2 (germline): SGHTA, FQGNSA. V was pared by 5 bases and J by 8 bases, with 7 bases of the junction left unmatched. CDR3 size: 13 residues. The CDR3 DNA is TGTGCCAGCAGCAAATACCGGGACAGGGGCTACACCTTC. Amino acids: CASSKYRDRGYTF. The full variable domain, completed using reference TRBV7-2 and TRBJ1-2, is GAGVSQSPSNKVTEKGKDVELRCDPISGHTALYWYRQSLGQGLEFLIYFQGNSAPDKSGLPSDRFSAERTGGSVSTLTIQRTQQEDSAVYLCASSKYRDRGYTFGSGTRLTVV.

V usage is TRBV27 and J usage is TRBJ2-3; D is unclear. V dropped 2 bases and J dropped 2 bases, with 11 bases sitting between them. The CDR3 has 15 residues. Germline lookup yields CDR1 MNHEY and CDR2 SMNVEV (reference sequence). CDR3 residues: CASSLRLLPTDTQYF. CDR3 nucleotide sequence: TGTGCCAGCAGTTTAAGGCTTCTTCCCACAGATACGCAGTATTTT.

The CDR3 DNA is TGTGCCAGCAGCTTAGCTAGCGGGAGCGGTTACGAGCAGTACTTC. Its protein product is CASSLASGSGYEQYF. J is TRBJ2-7 and V is TRBV11-2; TRBD2 matches at 10 bases. Germline loops: CDR1 SGHAT, CDR2 FQNNGV. The CDR3 spans 15 residues. J lost 4 bases, V lost 1 base, and 4 bases had no gene match.

V gene TRBV19 combines with J gene TRBJ2-1; possible D gene TRBD1, 6 bases. The CDR3 has 14 residues. Trimming left V 3 bases short and J 6 bases short, with 12 bases between. Germline values: CDR1 LNHDA, CDR2 SQIVND (reference sequence). CDR3 bases: TGTGCCAGTAGTATGAACAGGGTCGGCAATGAGCAGTTCTTC. Its protein is CASSMNRVGNEQFF.

For the CDR3, the DNA is TGTGCCAGCAGCAAAGATGAGGAACCCACAGATACGCAGTATTTT. As protein: CASSKDEEPTDTQYF. V gene TRBV21-1 combines with J gene TRBJ2-3; the table names TRBD2, a call not compared with the DNA. TRBV21-1 is a pseudogene. The CDR3 loop spans 15 amino acids.

The CDR3 nucleotides are TGCGCCAGCAGCCTGGACAGGATTAACACCGGGGAGCTGTTTTTT. Amino acid sequence: CASSLDRINTGELFF. The rearrangement links TRBV5-1 to TRBJ2-2; TRBD1 aligns across 7 bases. The CDR3 is made up of 15 amino acids. Trimming took 4 bases from V and 2 from J; bases not matched to a gene: 5. Per the germline V gene, CDR1 is SGHRS and CDR2 is YFSETQ.

The CDR3 loop reads CASSPRLAGGPREQFF. Written as DNA, the CDR3 is TGTGCCAGCAGCCCGCGGCTAGCGGGAGGGCCGCGTGAGCAGTTCTTC. The chain links TRBV7-9 to TRBJ2-1; 12 nucleotides match TRBD2. The CDR3 covers 16 residues. Germline V CDR1 and CDR2: SEHNR, FQNEAQ (reference sequence). The V and J ends lost 5 bases and 9 bases, in that order; junction bases with no gene match: 11.

The chain has TRBV7-9 and TRBJ1-6; D not resolved. There are 12 residues in the CDR3. Germline V gene data show CDR1 as SEHNR and CDR2 as FQNEAQ (reference sequence). V was pared by 1 base and J by 10 bases, with 5 bases between. CDR3 coding DNA: TGTGCCAGCAGCTTAGTCGGCTCACCCCTCCACTTT. Protein product: CASSLVGSPLHF.

J is TRBJ2-5 and V is TRBV5-8, with 7 bases fitting TRBD1. CDR1 SGHTS and CDR2 YDEGEE come from the germline V gene. V lost 4 bases and J lost 2; bases outside the gene matches: 8. The CDR3 has 15 amino acids. CDR3 DNA: TGTGCCAGCAGCCCCTGGACAGGAACTCAAGAGACCCAGTACTTC. Its protein is CASSPWTGTQETQYF.

In DNA form, the CDR3 reads TGTGCCAGCAGCTTAATTGGGCCGACTAGCCCGGGACTAGCGGGAGTCGAAACCGGGGAGCTGTTTTTT. This translates into CASSLIGPTSPGLAGVETGELFF. This chain connects TRBV7-3 to TRBJ2-2, with TRBD2 identical over 14 bases. This CDR3 is built from 23 residues. With V trimmed by 1 base and J by 5 bases, 21 bases remained unmatched. Germline lookup yields CDR1 SGHTA and CDR2 FQGTGA.

About this clone itself: Other DNA sequences in this sample translate to the same CDR3. The rearrangement uses TRBV6-5 and TRBJ2-2; perhaps TRBD1 as D (6 bases). There are 14 residues in the CDR3. V was clipped by 0 bases and J by 5 bases, with 7 bases between them. Germline CDR1 MNHEY, CDR2 SVGAGI. Here the CDR3 DNA reads TGTGCCAGCAGTTACTCAGGGGGTACCGGGGAGCTGTTTTTT. It specifies CASSYSGGTGELFF.

This rearrangement joins TRBV5-4 to TRBJ2-3; tentatively, D is TRBD1 (5 bases). CDR1 SGHNT and CDR2 YYREEE come from the germline V gene (reference sequence). CDR3 length equals 13 residues. Trimming removed 4 bases from V and 2 bases from J, with 8 bases in between. CDR3 sequence (DNA): TGTGCCAGCAGCCCACAGGTCACAGATACGCAGTATTTT. Its translation is CASSPQVTDTQYF.